Listed below are T cell receptor beta chains from one sample, sequenced in a study of T cell changes during pregnancy in multiple sclerosis. Clones were sequenced by immunoSEQ multiplex PCR, and TCRdb holds only the in-frame ones, with some missing. The table lists about 89,000 clones, over 90% of them singletons. Sequenced here: peripheral blood, sampled in the third trimester of pregnancy. Every receptor here comes from a female donor with multiple sclerosis, enrolled in a pregnancy study. Both conserved end residues are part of each CDR3. The D gene is left open where the match is weak. Clone size, where shown, is once, few, many, or a class for clones that have expanded.

CDR3 DNA,CDR3 protein,clone size,D gene,V gene,J gene
TGTGCCAGCTCATCGGGGGGTGTAGGAACTGAAGCTTTCTTT,CASSSGGVGTEAFF,NA,NA,TRBV18,TRBJ1-1
TGTGCCAGCAGCGTAGATCGCTCCGGGACAGGGAGCCCTGGAAACACCATATATTTT,CASSVDRSGTGSPGNTIYF,NA,TRBD1,TRBV9,TRBJ1-3
TGTGCCAGCACGTATCTCAGACTCATGAACACTGAAGCTTTCTTT,CASTYLRLMNTEAFF,NA,NA,TRBV2,TRBJ1-1
TGCGCCAGCAGTGATCGGGGCTACGAGCAGTACTTC,CASSDRGYEQYF,NA,NA,TRBV10-1,TRBJ2-7
TGTGCCACCCGAGGTAGCGGTCTGTACAATGAGCAGTTCTTC,CATRGSGLYNEQFF,NA,NA,TRBV6-5,TRBJ2-1
TGTGCCAGCAGTGGACTAGCGGGAGTTGAATACGAGCAGTACTTC,CASSGLAGVEYEQYF,NA,TRBD2,TRBV2,TRBJ2-7
TGTGCCAGCAGCTCCTATACAGGGGACCTCTACAATGAGCAGTTCTTC,CASSSYTGDLYNEQFF,NA,TRBD1,TRBV11-3,TRBJ2-1
TGCGCCAGCAGCCATCCCCCAGGGGGTAACTCTGGGGCCAACGTCCTGACTTTC,CASSHPPGGNSGANVLTF,NA,TRBD1,TRBV4-1,TRBJ2-6
TGTGCCAGCAGTCTTGGGACTTCCTATGGCTACACCTTC,CASSLGTSYGYTF,NA,NA,TRBV28,TRBJ1-2
TGCGCCAGCAGCCCAGGGGCGGGAGCAGATACGCAGTATTTT,CASSPGAGADTQYF,NA,NA,TRBV5-1,TRBJ2-3
TGTGCCAGCAGTTACGGACAGGGGGCCTACAATGAGCAGTTCTTC,CASSYGQGAYNEQFF,NA,TRBD1,TRBV27,TRBJ2-1
TGCGCCAGCAGCCAGAGCGGACTACTAGGCTACGAGCAGTACTTC,CASSQSGLLGYEQYF,NA,NA,TRBV4-1,TRBJ2-7
TGTGCCAGCAGCCGACCCGGGACTAGCGGGAGAAGTGAGCAGTTCTTC,CASSRPGTSGRSEQFF,NA,TRBD2,TRBV7-9,TRBJ2-1
TGCGCCAGCAGTGACCCAAATTGGCCCCAGCATTTT,CASSDPNWPQHF,NA,NA,TRBV10-1,TRBJ1-5
TGTGCCAGCAGACTTCAGGGATTTCAGCCCCAGCATTTT,CASRLQGFQPQHF,once,NA,TRBV28,TRBJ1-5
TGTGCTAGTGGCCCAGGGACTAGCGGGGACAATGAGCAGTTCTTC,CASGPGTSGDNEQFF,NA,TRBD2,TRBV12-5,TRBJ2-1
TGTGCCAGCTCACCAAGGGGGACAGTGTCCTATGAGCAGTTCTTC,CASSPRGTVSYEQFF,once,TRBD1,TRBV18,TRBJ2-1
TGTGCCAGCAGCTTGACGGGACAGGGTTACGAGCAGTACTTC,CASSLTGQGYEQYF,NA,TRBD1,TRBV27,TRBJ2-7